This entry lists 25 T cell receptor beta chains sequenced from one sample in a study of shared clonotypes between healthy human individuals. Sequencing used immunoSEQ multiplex PCR; TCRdb keeps in-frame clones, though not all of them. The profile covers 2 million to 3 million clones, with 80% to 95% appearing a single time and approximately 0.37% taken by the ten largest. Material: naive CD4+ T cells from PBMCs. Subset described: CD45RA+ positively selected. These receptors were obtained from a man aged 18 to 30 in good health. Some clones in this sample may be carry-over from other donors' samples.

This rearrangement joins TRBV7-2 to TRBJ1-2; a weak D match, TRBD1 (6 bases). The V gene's germline CDR1 is SGHTA and CDR2 FQGNSA. The V end was cut by 4 bases, the J end by 0 bases, with 6 bases between. The CDR3 has 13 amino acids. The CDR3 bases are TGTGCCAGCAGCTGGACAGCTAACTATGGCTACACCTTC. Its translation is CASSWTANYGYTF.

This chain links TRBV11-1 with TRBJ1-1; D perhaps matches TRBD1 (5 bases). V was cut by 4 bases and J by 3 bases, with 15 bases left in between. Germline CDR1 and CDR2: SGHAT and FQDESV (reference sequence). The CDR3 loop spans 15 amino acids. The CDR3 DNA reads as TGTGCCAGCAGCTGGGCGGGACTCGGGGACACTGAAGCTTTCTTT. It is translated as CASSWAGLGDTEAFF.

This chain joins TRBV5-6 and TRBJ2-7; 8 bases fit TRBD2. The CDR3 has 18 amino acids. V shed 1 base and J 1 base; nucleotides not matched to a gene: 13. Looked up from germline, CDR1 is SGHDT and CDR2 is YYEEEE. The CDR3 sequence: CASSLWWVQRERSYEQYF. CDR3 bases: TGTGCCAGCAGCTTGTGGTGGGTACAGCGGGAGCGATCCTACGAGCAGTACTTC.

The chain uses TRBV19 and TRBJ2-3; TRBD1 matches 8 bases. Germline CDR1 reads LNHDA; CDR2 reads SQIVND (reference sequence). The CDR3 is made up of 14 amino acids. Trimming at V came to 4 bases and at J to 6 bases, leaving 6 bases not matched to a gene. This chain's CDR3 is CASSRDRLWDTQYF. The CDR3 DNA sequence: TGTGCCAGTAGTAGGGACAGGCTGTGGGATACGCAGTATTTT.

V is TRBV10-3 and J is TRBJ2-7; TRBD1 matches 8 bases. The CDR3 spans 12 residues. Germline CDR1 and CDR2: ENHRY and SYGVKD. The V segment lost 6 bases and the J segment 10 bases; nucleotides outside the gene matches: 8. Here the CDR3 DNA reads TGTGCCATCAGACCGACAGGGACAGGTCAGTACTTC. Its translation is CAIRPTGTGQYF.

CDR3: CASQRRMTSFDEQFF. CDR3 DNA: TGTGCCAGCCAACGCCGGATGACGTCTTTCGATGAGCAGTTCTTC. This rearrangement joins TRBV7-6 to TRBJ2-1; D is ambiguous. V was clipped by 8 bases and J by 8 bases, with 22 bases between them. From germline, CDR1 is SGHVS and CDR2 FNYEAQ. The CDR3 is made up of 15 amino acids.

The genes are TRBV6-1 and TRBJ2-5; TRBD1 is a possible D gene (6 bases). Trimming left V 5 bases short and J 5 bases short, with 18 bases between. This CDR3 spans 15 amino acids. Looked up from germline, CDR1 is MNHNS and CDR2 is SASEGT. CDR3 residues: CASSTQQGFVETQYF. CDR3 nucleotides: TGTGCCAGCAGTACGCAACAGGGATTCGTGGAGACCCAGTACTTC.

The V call is TRBV28, the J call TRBJ2-5, with a weak D call TRBD1 (6 bases). Germline V gives CDR1 MDHEN, CDR2 SYDVKM. The CDR3 has 13 amino acids. V was trimmed by 8 bases and J by 0 bases, leaving 10 bases between them. The DNA of the CDR3 is TGTGCCAGCCAGGGGCCGTACCAAGAGACCCAGTACTTC. Protein sequence: CASQGPYQETQYF.

This clone was recorded once. The chain uses TRBV4-2 and TRBJ2-2; TRBD1 might be the D (6 bases). Germline V lookup: CDR1 LGHNA, CDR2 YNFKEQ. This CDR3 spans 17 amino acids. The germline V and J ends were trimmed by 7 bases and 0 bases, with 18 bases remaining between them. The CDR3 sequence: CASTPGWTVTNTGELFF. The DNA for the CDR3 is TGTGCCAGCACCCCTGGGTGGACAGTAACGAACACCGGGGAGCTGTTTTTT.

V is TRBV7-9 and J is TRBJ1-1, with D unresolved. Trimming removed 3 bases at V and 1 base at J, with 12 bases between. The CDR3 runs 15 residues. Germline values: CDR1 SEHNR, CDR2 FQNEAQ (reference sequence). The CDR3 region has the DNA TGTGCCAGCAGCTTCGTGGGGTCAGCGAACACTGAAGCTTTCTTT. Translated: CASSFVGSANTEAFF.

The chain couples TRBV27 to TRBJ2-2; D remains ambiguous. This CDR3 is 16 amino acids long. The V and J ends lost 3 bases and 2 bases respectively, with 13 bases between them. Germline V lookup: CDR1 MNHEY, CDR2 SMNVEV (reference sequence). CDR3 nucleotides: TGTGCCAGCAGTTTTCTCTGGCAGACAAACACCGGGGAGCTGTTTTTT. This codes for CASSFLWQTNTGELFF.

As to this clone: In the same sample, other DNA sequences code for this CDR3. The gene calls are TRBV5-1 and TRBJ1-4, with unresolved D. The V gene's germline CDR1 is SGHRS and CDR2 YFSETQ. Between the trimmed V and J ends, which lost 0 bases and 1 base, there was a span of 4 bases. This CDR3 region has 14 residues. The CDR3 protein is CASSLEGTNEKLFF. Here the CDR3 DNA reads TGCGCCAGCAGCTTGGAGGGAACTAATGAAAAACTGTTTTTT.

The CDR3 reads CAVGTGVVGELFF. CDR3 sequence (DNA): TGTGCCGTAGGGACAGGGGTAGTCGGGGAGCTGTTTTTT. The chain couples TRBV28 to TRBJ2-2; TRBD1 matches at 10 bases. The CDR3 has 13 amino acids. Germline lookup yields CDR1 MDHEN and CDR2 SYDVKM. The V gene end was trimmed by 11 bases and the J gene end by 7 bases; junction bases not matched to a gene: 7.

V usage is TRBV7-2 and J usage is TRBJ2-5, with 8 nucleotides matching TRBD2. With 3 bases clipped from V and 5 bases from J, the junction kept 8 bases outside the gene matches. CDR1 SGHTA and CDR2 FQGNSA come from the germline V gene. The CDR3 contains 15 residues. As DNA, the CDR3 is TGTGCCAGCAGCTTCGCGGGGGGCCTCGGGGAGACCCAGTACTTC. It yields the protein CASSFAGGLGETQYF.

This clone was counted once. The rearrangement joins TRBV19 to TRBJ1-5; TRBD1 matches at 9 bases. V trimming: 3 bases; J trimming: 6 bases; junction bases outside the gene matches: 12. Germline V gene data show CDR1 as LNHDA and CDR2 as SQIVND (reference sequence). CDR3 length equals 17 residues. CDR3 nucleotides: TGTGCCAGTAGTATGGGACAGGGCCATGTCCCCCGTCAGCCCCAGCATTTT. Residues: CASSMGQGHVPRQPQHF.

Regarding this clone: Different DNA sequences within this sample yield the same CDR3. V gene TRBV5-1 combines with J gene TRBJ2-1; 8 bases are shared with TRBD2. The CDR3 runs 16 residues. J lost 0 bases, V lost 1 base, and 3 bases had no gene match. Germline-derived CDR1 and CDR2 are SGHRS and YFSETQ. The CDR3 bases are TGCGCCAGCAGCTTGTCCGCGGGGGGCTCCTACAATGAGCAGTTCTTC. Translating gives CASSLSAGGSYNEQFF.

Remarks on this clone: Other DNA sequences in this specimen translate into the identical CDR3. This chain uses TRBV6-5 with TRBJ2-5; the D gene is possibly TRBD2 (6 bases). Trimming took off 2 bases at V and 1 base at J, with 8 bases between the two ends. Per germline, CDR1 MNHEY and CDR2 SVGAGI. The CDR3 has 14 residues. CDR3 sequence: CASSYGGTQETQYF. CDR3 DNA sequence: TGTGCCAGCAGTTACGGGGGGACCCAAGAGACCCAGTACTTC.

This clone came up once. J is TRBJ2-1 and V is TRBV23-1; a weak D match, TRBD2 (5 bases). TRBV23-1 is filed as an ORF, its function uncertain. The CDR3 length is 23 residues. V was pared by 0 bases and J by 6 bases, with 36 bases between. In DNA, the CDR3 is TGCGCCAGCAGTCAATCCGATGCGTTCGGGCCTAGCATTTTAGTGGGTAGCATCAATGAGCAGTTCTTC. Amino acids: CASSQSDAFGPSILVGSINEQFF.

This chain joins TRBV29-1 and TRBJ2-1, with TRBD1 identical over 10 bases. CDR3 length equals 15 residues. The germline gives CDR1 SQVTM, CDR2 ANQGSEA. Unmatched junction bases numbered 6, after V lost 6 bases and J lost 1 base. The CDR3 loop reads CSVTGTGVSYNEQFF. The DNA of the CDR3 is TGCAGCGTCACAGGGACAGGGGTTTCCTACAATGAGCAGTTCTTC.

In this sample, this clone turned up once. The chain employs TRBV7-9 and TRBJ1-5; D not certain. CDR3 length: 15 amino acids. V was cut by 5 bases and J by 3 bases, with 14 bases left in between. The V gene's germline CDR1 is SEHNR and CDR2 FQNEAQ (reference sequence). The CDR3 DNA sequence: TGTGCCAGCAGCCAAGAGGGAGGGTTCAATCAGCCCCAGCATTTT. Translating gives CASSQEGGFNQPQHF.

V is TRBV4-2 and J is TRBJ2-7; the D gene could be TRBD1 or TRBD2 (7 bases each). CDR3 length: 15 residues. Germline V gene data show CDR1 as LGHNA and CDR2 as YNFKEQ. V was trimmed by 0 bases and J by 2 bases, leaving 11 bases between them. The DNA of the CDR3 is TGTGCCAGCAGCCAAGAGACAGGGAGGGCCTACGAGCAGTACTTC. This gives the protein CASSQETGRAYEQYF.

About this clone itself: The same CDR3 arises from other DNA sequences in this sample as well. This rearrangement joins TRBV7-3 to TRBJ2-3; D unresolved. Germline loops: CDR1 SGHTA, CDR2 FQGTGA. V lost 5 bases to trimming and J lost 2 bases, with 11 bases between them. CDR3 length: 14 amino acids. CDR3 amino acids: CASSPRLDTDTQYF. CDR3 DNA: TGTGCCAGCAGCCCACGACTTGACACAGATACGCAGTATTTT. Full variable domain (missing parts from reference TRBV7-3 and TRBJ2-3): GAGVSQTPSNKVTEKGKYVELRCDPISGHTALYWYRQSLGQGPEFLIYFQGTGAADDSGLPNDRFFAVRPEGSVSTLKIQRTERGDSAVYLCASSPRLDTDTQYFGPGTRLTVL.

The chain carries TRBV19 and TRBJ2-1; the match to TRBD2 covers 7 bases. The CDR3 totals 15 residues. The V gene end was trimmed by 3 bases and the J gene end by 1 base; junction bases not matched to a gene: 3. Germline-derived CDR1 and CDR2 are LNHDA and SQIVND (reference sequence). CDR3 in amino acids: CASSILAESYNEQFF. The CDR3 nucleotides are TGTGCCAGTAGTATCCTAGCGGAATCCTACAATGAGCAGTTCTTC.

This sequence joins TRBV29-1 and TRBJ1-1, with a possible D match to TRBD1 (6 bases). CDR3 length: 13 amino acids. Germline values: CDR1 SQVTM, CDR2 ANQGSEA. V was cut by 6 bases and J by 4 bases, with 15 bases left in between. In DNA, the CDR3 is TGCAGCGTCGAAAAGGGAGGGGGCACTGAAGCTTTCTTT. Its translation: CSVEKGGGTEAFF.

With regard to this clone: Additional DNA sequences in this sample encode the identical CDR3. The genes are TRBV28 and TRBJ2-1, with a tentative D call TRBD1 (5 bases). CDR3 size: 12 residues. V lost 6 bases, J lost 2 bases, and 5 bases lay in between. Germline V lookup: CDR1 MDHEN, CDR2 SYDVKM. The CDR3 protein is CASRGPYNEQFF. CDR3 in DNA: TGTGCCAGCAGGGGGCCCTACAATGAGCAGTTCTTC.